A single sample gave rise to the 5 T cell receptor beta chains below, sequenced in a study of blood T cell repertoires in COVID-19. Measured with immunoSEQ multiplex PCR; TCRdb has only the in-frame clones, and not every one. The table has some 120,000 clones, approximately 80% seen once. Sequencing was performed on peripheral blood. The receptors were sampled from a man between 70 and 80 years old with acute or convalescent COVID-19.

This chain links TRBV3-1 (or the pseudogene TRBV3-2) with TRBJ1-2; D gene uncertain. CDR1 is LGHDT, CDR2 YNNKEL, per germline (reference sequence). The CDR3 covers 14 residues. The V gene lost 1 base and the J gene lost 4 bases, with 10 bases spanning the gap. The CDR3 here is CASSQAWARYGYTF. CDR3 bases: TGTGCCAGCAGCCAAGCTTGGGCGCGCTATGGCTACACCTTC.

In its sample, this clone was seen once. The CDR3 reads CASSDGTDEDYGYTF. DNA of the CDR3: TGTGCCAGCAGTGATGGGACTGATGAGGACTATGGCTACACCTTC. This chain uses TRBV2 with TRBJ1-2; D perhaps matches TRBD1 (5 bases). The V gene lost 3 bases and the J gene lost 3 bases, with 14 bases spanning the gap. Germline CDR1 reads SNHLY; CDR2 reads FYNNEI. CDR3 size: 15 residues.

The chain is built from TRBV6-1 and TRBJ1-1; no firm D call. Germline CDR1 is MNHNS and CDR2 is SASEGT. Trimming stripped 2 bases from V and 1 base from J, with 11 bases between. The CDR3 totals 15 residues. The CDR3 is CASSEIRAGNTEAFF. CDR3 nucleotide sequence: TGTGCCAGCAGTGAAATTCGGGCGGGGAACACTGAAGCTTTCTTT.

This sequence joins TRBV10-3 and TRBJ1-1, with D perhaps matching TRBD1 (5 bases). This CDR3 has 17 amino acids. With 0 bases removed from V and 0 bases from J, the gap between germline ends came to 14 bases. The germline CDR1 and CDR2 sequences are ENHRY and SYGVKD. This chain's CDR3 is CAISESGRGFLNTEAFF. The CDR3 region has the DNA TGTGCCATCAGTGAGTCGGGCCGGGGGTTTTTGAACACTGAAGCTTTCTTT.

This rearrangement joins TRBV9 to TRBJ1-1, with D unclear. The V end was cut by 3 bases, the J end by 3 bases, with 9 bases between. The CDR3 runs to 13 residues. Germline V gene data show CDR1 as SGDLS and CDR2 as YYNGEE. The CDR3 region has the DNA TGTGCCAGCAGCGCCGACATCGACACTGAAGCTTTCTTT. Translating gives CASSADIDTEAFF.